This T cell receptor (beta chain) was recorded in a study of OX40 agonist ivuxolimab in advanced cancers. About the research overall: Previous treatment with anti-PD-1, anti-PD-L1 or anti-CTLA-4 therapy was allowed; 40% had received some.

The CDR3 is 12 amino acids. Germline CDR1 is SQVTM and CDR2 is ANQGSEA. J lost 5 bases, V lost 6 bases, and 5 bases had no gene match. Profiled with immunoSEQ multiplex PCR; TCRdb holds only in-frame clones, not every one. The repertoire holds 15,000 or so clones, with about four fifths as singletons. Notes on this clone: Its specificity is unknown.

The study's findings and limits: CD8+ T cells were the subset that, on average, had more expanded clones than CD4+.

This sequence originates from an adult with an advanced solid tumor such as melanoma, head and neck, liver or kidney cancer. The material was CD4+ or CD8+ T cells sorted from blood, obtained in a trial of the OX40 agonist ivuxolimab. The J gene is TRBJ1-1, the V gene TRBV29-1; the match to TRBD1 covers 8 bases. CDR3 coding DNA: TGCAGCGTCCTCCGGGACAGGACTGAAGCTTTCTTT. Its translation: CSVLRDRTEAFF.